This T cell receptor (beta chain) was obtained from a study of blood T cells in healthy people across ages. This clonotype was counted between two and nine times. The donors, all healthy, were Caucasians living in Russia, aged 6 to 90. Using a J-beta primer mix together with a sample-barcoded 5' primer, a second PCR was run for roughly 6 to 12 cycles. TCRdb itself ran the 5' RACE reads through MiXCR, one entry per CDR3 protein. Of about 1.4 million distinct CDR3 sequences in the sample, 59% are singletons; the top ten hold under 8.5%. Sequenced material: blood. The clonotype was recovered from a man between 18 and 29 years old in good health.

The CDR3 DNA follows: TGCGCCAGCAGCCAAGGGACAGCCGTGTACGAGCAGTACTTC. It is translated as CASSQGTAVYEQYF. The chain couples TRBV4-1 to TRBJ2-7; weak D call: TRBD1 (6 bases). V lost 1 base and J 4 bases, leaving 11 bases between the germline ends. Germline V gives CDR1 MGHRA, CDR2 YSYEKL. There are 14 residues in the CDR3.